The 14 T cell receptor beta chains listed next were all sequenced from one sample in a study of cytomegalovirus exposure and HLA in healthy donors. PCR used 60 Vbeta primers and 13 Jbeta primers. The assay was immunoSEQ multiplex PCR, and TCRdb's table has in-frame clones only and misses some. Found here are roughly 200,000 clones, about 77% of them singletons; the top ten hold roughly 3%. The sample comprised PBMCs. All receptors derive from a woman in her 30s in good health and CMV-seronegative.

The rearrangement links TRBV7-3 to TRBJ1-6; D perhaps matches TRBD1 (5 bases). The germline V gene has CDR1 SGHTA and CDR2 FQGTGA. The CDR3 spans 14 residues. V was cut by 6 bases and J by 6 bases, with 12 bases left in between. CDR3 sequence (DNA): TGTGCCAGCAGTCCCTCCGGGGGTAATTCACCCCTCCACTTT. It specifies CASSPSGGNSPLHF.

In DNA, the CDR3 is TGCAGCGTTTCCCCCTCCCGGGAGCCCTACGAGCAGTACTTC. Encoded protein: CSVSPSREPYEQYF. The chain links TRBV29-1 to TRBJ2-7, with a possible D match to TRBD2 (6 bases). Trimming left V 5 bases short and J 2 bases short, with 16 bases between. From germline, CDR1 is SQVTM and CDR2 ANQGSEA. CDR3 length: 14 amino acids.

The V call is TRBV6-6, the J call TRBJ1-4, with D perhaps TRBD1 (5 bases). Between the trimmed V and J ends, which lost 7 bases and 7 bases, there was a span of 16 bases. CDR3 length: 14 residues. Germline lookup yields CDR1 MNHNY and CDR2 SVGAGI (reference sequence). CDR3 sequence reads: CASTLGGWVEKLFF. The CDR3 coding sequence is TGTGCCAGCACCTTGGGGGGATGGGTTGAAAAACTGTTTTTT.

This clone turned up a few times. The chain is built from TRBV27 and TRBJ1-6; TRBD1 matches 7 bases. With V trimmed by 5 bases and J by 5 bases, 12 bases remained unmatched. Germline-derived CDR1 and CDR2 are MNHEY and SMNVEV (reference sequence). The CDR3 loop spans 17 amino acids. The chain's CDR3 is CASSPSSTGMNNSPLHF. CDR3 DNA sequence: TGTGCCAGCAGTCCATCCTCGACAGGGATGAATAATTCACCCCTCCACTTT.

The chain joins TRBV4-1 to TRBJ1-6; 9 positions match TRBD1. Losses at the gene ends were 2 bases for V and 8 bases for J; bases not matched to a gene: 7. The CDR3 is 16 amino acids. Germline lookup yields CDR1 MGHRA and CDR2 YSYEKL. The CDR3 region has the DNA TGCGCCAGCAGCCAAATAACCGGGACAGGGCATTCACCCCTCCACTTT. Translated, it gives CASSQITGTGHSPLHF.

The CDR3 protein is CASSAPSGGRTDTQYF. The DNA for the CDR3 is TGTGCCAGCAGCGCCCCTAGCGGGGGACGCACAGATACGCAGTATTTT. The gene calls are TRBV9 and TRBJ2-3; 10 bases are a match to TRBD2. This CDR3 has 16 amino acids. Germline values: CDR1 SGDLS, CDR2 YYNGEE. V lost 3 bases, J lost 1 base, and 5 bases stayed unmatched.

The V and J genes are TRBV19 and TRBJ2-1; TRBD2 matches 8 bases. There are 13 residues in the CDR3. Germline V gene lookup returns CDR1 LNHDA and CDR2 SQIVND (reference sequence). Trimming at V came to 1 base and at J to 9 bases, leaving 2 bases not matched to a gene. The CDR3 reads CASSIGTSGEQFF. Written as DNA, the CDR3 is TGTGCCAGTAGTATAGGAACTAGCGGTGAGCAGTTCTTC. The complete variable domain, with remaining parts taken from reference TRBV19 and TRBJ2-1, reads DGGITQSPKYLFRKEGQNVTLSCEQNLNHDAMYWYRQDPGQGLRLIYYSQIVNDFQKGDIAEGYSVSREKKESFPLTVTSAQKNPTAFYLCASSIGTSGEQFFGPGTRLTVL.

This chain uses TRBV19 with TRBJ2-1; D is possibly TRBD2 (6 bases). CDR1 LNHDA and CDR2 SQIVND come from the germline V gene (reference sequence). V was clipped by 9 bases and J by 5 bases, with 23 bases between them. The length of the CDR3 is 16 residues. The chain's CDR3 is CASGNWMVADDNEQFF. The CDR3 DNA is TGTGCCAGCGGTAATTGGATGGTAGCGGACGACAATGAGCAGTTCTTC.

The chain employs TRBV6-5 and TRBJ1-5, with D uncertain. In germline, CDR1 is MNHEY, CDR2 SVGAGI. Trimming took off 8 bases at V and 0 bases at J, with 8 bases between the two ends. The CDR3 runs 13 residues. This CDR3 is CASATSSNQPQHF. The DNA for the CDR3 is TGTGCCAGCGCAACTAGTAGCAATCAGCCCCAGCATTTT.

A word on this clone: The junction departs from germline at one end; a sequencing error may be responsible. The V gene is TRBV10-3, the J gene TRBJ1-2, with 8 bases fitting TRBD1. The CDR3 has 13 residues. Germline V gene data show CDR1 as ENHRY and CDR2 as SYGVKD. The CDR3 region is CAIGVTGGDGCTF. CDR3 bases: TGTGCCATCGGGGTTACAGGGGGTGACGGCTGCACCTTC.

The J gene is TRBJ1-1, the V gene TRBV2; D is unresolved. The germline V gene encodes CDR1 SNHLY and CDR2 FYNNEI. CDR3 size: 16 residues. The V gene lost 6 bases and the J gene lost 3 bases, with 20 bases spanning the gap. The CDR3 sequence: CASSQKTTGVDTEAFF. The CDR3 DNA reads as TGTGCCAGCAGCCAAAAGACCACCGGAGTAGACACTGAAGCTTTCTTT.

The genes are TRBV7-2 and TRBJ2-1; 8 nucleotides line up with TRBD1. This CDR3 has 13 amino acids. The junction had 7 bases not matched to a gene; V was cut back by 5 bases and J by 10 bases. Germline V gives CDR1 SGHTA, CDR2 FQGNSA. The CDR3 nucleotides read TGTGCCAGCAGCACAGGACAGGGACGGGAGCAGTTCTTC. Protein: CASSTGQGREQFF.

The chain is built from TRBV19 and TRBJ2-2, with a weak D call TRBD2 (6 bases). V lost 2 bases and J lost 6, with 13 bases in between. This CDR3 spans 15 amino acids. The germline gives CDR1 LNHDA, CDR2 SQIVND (reference sequence). The CDR3 sequence is CASSISPWGAGELFF. The CDR3 coding sequence is TGTGCCAGTAGTATATCTCCATGGGGGGCCGGGGAGCTGTTTTTT.

This chain uses TRBV29-1 with TRBJ2-1; the D gene is possibly TRBD2 (6 bases). CDR1 and CDR2 from the germline V gene are SQVTM and ANQGSEA. The CDR3 runs to 13 residues. Trimming shortened V by 8 bases and J by 6 bases, and 17 bases separated the two germline ends. The CDR3 region is CSSVGGTLNEQFF. CDR3 DNA: TGCAGCTCGGTTGGGGGGACCCTCAATGAGCAGTTCTTC.